This TCR beta chain was profiled in a study of early T cells in non-severe SARS-CoV-2 infection. This clonotype came up a few times. TCRdb reprocessed the 5' RACE reads via MiXCR and lists one record per CDR3 protein. The table includes about 64,000 distinct CDR3 sequences, less than 9.5% detected once. The CDR3 has 18 amino acids. The V and J ends lost 1 base and 4 bases respectively, with 23 bases between them. CDR1 and CDR2 from the germline V gene are SGHAT and FQNNGV. The source of this sequence is an adult who was a healthcare worker with PCR-confirmed SARS-CoV-2 infection or an uninfected control (not recorded which). The chain recombines TRBV11-2 with TRBJ2-7, with a weak D call TRBD1 (6 bases). The source material was whole blood, sampled at baseline. CDR3 in DNA: TGTGCCAGCAGCTTAGGCCCTCCTATACAGGGTAGCGTGTACGAGCAGTACTTC. Translating gives CASSLGPPIQGSVYEQYF.